The clone carrying this T cell receptor (beta chain) was seen a handful of times. This CDR3 contains 18 residues. Germline trimming cut 5 bases from V and 5 bases from J; bases unmatched to any gene: 18. Looked up from germline, CDR1 is SEHNR and CDR2 is FQNEAQ (reference sequence). The source of the sample is a study of cytomegalovirus exposure and HLA in healthy donors. The donors (healthy individuals) were bone marrow donors. 13 Jbeta primers and 60 Vbeta primers were used for the PCR. TCRdb keeps only in-frame clones here, not all; method: immunoSEQ multiplex PCR. In the table there are around 170,000 clones, over 70% of which are singletons.

This TCR was recovered from a woman in her forties or fifties in good health and CMV-seropositive. The gene calls are TRBV7-9 and TRBJ2-5; 9 bases line up with TRBD1. The sample consisted of PBMCs. CDR3 residues: CASSHNRGLSESDETQYF. CDR3 nucleotides: TGTGCCAGCAGCCATAACAGGGGGCTAAGCGAATCTGATGAGACCCAGTACTTC.